This T cell receptor beta chain comes out of a study of Graves' ophthalmopathy and Graves' hyperthyroidism. Study-wide results and limits: Most thyroid clonotypes expanded beyond 0.001 frequency were also found in blood. Ophthalmopathy progression predictions by the model showed about 79% specificity and 60% to 71% sensitivity.

A volume of around 10 ml of fresh peripheral blood supplied the PBMCs. This clonotype was counted at least ten times. What it binds is not known. The V and J ends lost 12 bases and 3 bases, in that order; junction bases with no gene match: 9. Germline V CDR1 and CDR2: KGHDR, SFDVKD. The CDR3 is 13 residues long. Beta-chain TCR CDR3 regions were amplified from RNA transcripts. RT-PCR was first run with HTBI primers, then multiplex PCR in a second round. TCRdb reprocessed the multiplex PCR reads via MiXCR and lists one record per CDR3 protein. The data hold a few hundred thousand distinct CDR3 sequences, with roughly 15% observed a single time.

This TCR was sampled from an adult woman with stable Graves' hyperthyroidism. Sequences were obtained from peripheral blood. The genes are TRBV24-1 and TRBJ2-7; TRBD1 agrees at 8 bases. The CDR3 sequence: CAPRDRTFYEQYF. The DNA for the CDR3 is TGTGCCCCGCGGGACAGGACATTCTACGAGCAGTACTTC.